This T cell receptor (beta chain) was sequenced in a study of early T cells in non-severe SARS-CoV-2 infection. Study summary: Unsorted whole-blood RNA was sequenced in bulk, leaving chains unpaired.

This clonotype was counted only a few times. The antigen is not known. Study-wide results and limits: Missing private and CD4 specificities, VDJdb matching favored anti-spike CD8 responses.

Each CDR3 protein is one row after TCRdb ran MiXCR on the 5' RACE reads. The repertoire holds about 76,000 distinct CDR3 sequences, approximately 11% seen once, with about 4.8% in the top ten. Trimming removed 2 bases from V and 4 bases from J, with 8 bases in between. This CDR3 spans 12 amino acids. Germline assignment: CDR1 SQVTM and CDR2 ANQGSEA. The V and J genes are TRBV29-1 and TRBJ1-1; D gene ambiguous. The sample was whole blood. This receptor was identified in an adult who was a healthcare worker with PCR-confirmed SARS-CoV-2 infection or an uninfected control (not recorded which). CDR3: CSVEKGSTEAFF. CDR3 coding DNA: TGCAGCGTTGAAAAGGGATCCACTGAAGCTTTCTTT.